The clone carrying this TCR beta chain was seen once. The sample is drawn from a study of blood T cell repertoires in COVID-19. Across the study: Samples came from the United States, Italy and Spain, spanning acute and convalescent COVID-19. In each case, the material was cDNA or gDNA derived from T cells, B-cell-depleted T cells, or PBMCs.

In the original analysis: Amplification with reference gene primers provided the estimates of nucleated cell counts. Clones were sequenced by immunoSEQ multiplex PCR, and TCRdb holds only the in-frame ones, with some missing. D and trimming were read from the DNA, whereas the V and J calls and clone size are those reported in that table. Of just under 50,000 clones in the sample, approximately 79% were seen once. Between the trimmed V and J ends, which lost 6 bases and 1 base, there was a span of 12 bases. The germline gives CDR1 SQVTM, CDR2 ANQGSEA. This CDR3 contains 13 residues. Sequenced sample: peripheral blood. This clonotype was sampled from a man in his 70s with acute or convalescent COVID-19. V usage is TRBV29-1 and J usage is TRBJ1-1, with TRBD1 as a possible D gene (6 bases). The CDR3 nucleotides are TGCAGCGTGAGGGGACAACCGAACACTGAAGCTTTCTTT. The encoded protein is CSVRGQPNTEAFF. Variable domain in full (rest from reference TRBV29-1 and TRBJ1-1): SAVISQKPSRDICQRGTSLTIQCQVDSQVTMMFWYRQQPGQSLTLIATANQGSEATYESGFVIDKFPISRPNLTFSTLTVSNMSPEDSSIYLCSVRGQPNTEAFFGQGTRLTVV.